Listed below are T cell receptor beta chains from one sample, sequenced in a study of blood T cell repertoires in COVID-19. The assay was immunoSEQ multiplex PCR, and TCRdb's table has in-frame clones only and misses some. The data contain some 300,000 clones, 89% of them singletons. The sequenced material came from PBMCs or T cells enriched from blood (not recorded which). These receptors all come from a woman between 35 and 50 years old who had recovered from COVID-19. CDR3s include the opening cysteine and the closing phenylalanine or tryptophan. A D gene is named only where the DNA matches it firmly. The size entry is marked missing in some rows and otherwise reads once, few, many or a size class.

D gene: TRBD1
J gene: TRBJ2-1
V gene: TRBV6-5
clone size: .
CDR3 DNA: TGTGCCAGCAGTTACTCGACAGGGCGAAATGAGCAGTTCTTC
CDR3 protein: CASSYSTGRNEQFF

D gene: TRBD1
J gene: TRBJ1-2
V gene: TRBV9
clone size: .
CDR3 DNA: TGTGCCAGCAGCGTGACAGGGAGAGACTATGGCTACACCTTC
CDR3 protein: CASSVTGRDYGYTF

D gene: TRBD2
J gene: TRBJ2-7
V gene: TRBV7-2
clone size: .
CDR3 DNA: TGTGCCAGCAGCTTAGGGCGGGAGTGGGAGCAGTACTTC
CDR3 protein: CASSLGREWEQYF

D gene: .
J gene: TRBJ1-2
V gene: TRBV2
clone size: .
CDR3 DNA: TGTGCCAGCAGCCCGGGACAAAACTATGGCTACACCTTC
CDR3 protein: CASSPGQNYGYTF

D gene: .
J gene: TRBJ2-3
V gene: TRBV5-6
clone size: once
CDR3 DNA: TGTGCCAGCAGCCGGACGGTGGCGGGATGGGGGTGGGCAGATACGCAGTATTTT
CDR3 protein: CASSRTVAGWGWADTQYF

D gene: .
J gene: TRBJ1-3
V gene: TRBV2
clone size: .
CDR3 DNA: TGTGCCAGCAGTCCTATTCGGACAGCACTCTCTGGAAACACCATATATTTT
CDR3 protein: CASSPIRTALSGNTIYF

D gene: .
J gene: TRBJ2-7
V gene: TRBV28
clone size: .
CDR3 DNA: TGTGCCAGCAGTTTCCCGGTGAGCTCCTACGAGCAGTACTTC
CDR3 protein: CASSFPVSSYEQYF

D gene: .
J gene: TRBJ1-1
V gene: TRBV7-8
clone size: .
CDR3 DNA: TGTGCCAGCAGCTTACCGGTGAACACTGAAGCTTTCTTT
CDR3 protein: CASSLPVNTEAFF

D gene: .
J gene: TRBJ2-7
V gene: TRBV7-2
clone size: .
CDR3 DNA: TGTGCCAGCAGCTCCGTCGCCGGCGGGCTCGAGCAGTACTTC
CDR3 protein: CASSSVAGGLEQYF

D gene: .
J gene: TRBJ2-4
V gene: TRBV7-3
clone size: .
CDR3 DNA: TGTGCCAGCAGCCCTGGCGGGGACAAAAACATTCAGTACTTC
CDR3 protein: CASSPGGDKNIQYF

D gene: .
J gene: TRBJ2-1
V gene: TRBV5-6
clone size: few
CDR3 DNA: TGTGCCAGCAGCCTGCGACTAAGGCTACGCAATGAGCAGTTCTTC
CDR3 protein: CASSLRLRLRNEQFF

D gene: TRBD2
J gene: TRBJ2-3
V gene: TRBV7-9
clone size: .
CDR3 DNA: TGTGCCAGCAGCTTCTTCCGGGAGGGCACAGATACGCAGTATTTT
CDR3 protein: CASSFFREGTDTQYF

D gene: .
J gene: TRBJ1-2
V gene: TRBV7-9
clone size: .
CDR3 DNA: TGTGCCAGCAGCTTCCGGGGTGGTAACTATGGCTACACCTTC
CDR3 protein: CASSFRGGNYGYTF

D gene: TRBD2
J gene: TRBJ2-1
V gene: TRBV7-3
clone size: .
CDR3 DNA: TGTGCCAGCAGCTCTAGCGGGGGGGAGCACAATGAGCAGTTCTTC
CDR3 protein: CASSSSGGEHNEQFF

D gene: .
J gene: TRBJ1-2
V gene: TRBV20-1
clone size: .
CDR3 DNA: TGCAGTGCTGCCCAACCAGTGGGGCGCACCTTC
CDR3 protein: CSAAQPVGRTF

D gene: TRBD2
J gene: TRBJ2-3
V gene: TRBV10-2
clone size: .
CDR3 DNA: TGCGCCAGCCCAGGTTTCCGAGGACTAGCGGACCAGCAATATACCCCTGCTAGCACAGATACGCAGTATTTT
CDR3 protein: CASPGFRGLADQQYTPASTDTQYF

D gene: .
J gene: TRBJ1-2
V gene: TRBV6-5
clone size: once
CDR3 DNA: TGTGCCAGCAGGGGAACCGGGAGAGGGGATGGCTACACCTTC
CDR3 protein: CASRGTGRGDGYTF

D gene: .
J gene: TRBJ1-1
V gene: TRBV1
clone size: .
CDR3 DNA: TGCACCAGCAGCCAAGATCGTACCCCCGGGGCTTTCTTT
CDR3 protein: CTSSQDRTPGAFF

D gene: .
J gene: TRBJ2-1
V gene: TRBV11-3
clone size: .
CDR3 DNA: TGTGCCAGCAGCCCCCGGCGGCGGGAATTCAATGAGCAGTTCTTC
CDR3 protein: CASSPRRREFNEQFF

D gene: .
J gene: TRBJ2-7
V gene: TRBV3-1/TRBV3-2
clone size: .
CDR3 DNA: TGTGCCAGCAGCCCAGGCATCAACGAGCAGTACTTC
CDR3 protein: CASSPGINEQYF

D gene: TRBD1
J gene: TRBJ2-4
V gene: TRBV28
clone size: .
CDR3 DNA: TGTGCCAGCAGACGACAGGGGGGGCTAGCCAAAAACATTCAGTACTTC
CDR3 protein: CASRRQGGLAKNIQYF

D gene: .
J gene: TRBJ2-3
V gene: TRBV5-6
clone size: .
CDR3 DNA: TGTGCCAGCAGCTTTATACCCACTAGCACAGATACGCAGTATTTT
CDR3 protein: CASSFIPTSTDTQYF

D gene: TRBD1
J gene: TRBJ2-3
V gene: TRBV28
clone size: .
CDR3 DNA: TGTGCCAGCAGTTGGGGACAGGGGTTGGATACGCAGTATTTT
CDR3 protein: CASSWGQGLDTQYF

D gene: .
J gene: TRBJ1-1
V gene: TRBV3-1/TRBV3-2
clone size: .
CDR3 DNA: TGTGCCAGCAGCCTCCGGACAGAAATAAACACTGAAGCTTTCTTT
CDR3 protein: CASSLRTEINTEAFF

D gene: .
J gene: TRBJ2-7
V gene: TRBV7-9
clone size: once
CDR3 DNA: TGTGCCAGCAGCCTAACCTACGAGCAGTACTTC
CDR3 protein: CASSLTYEQYF

D gene: .
J gene: TRBJ2-2
V gene: TRBV10-3
clone size: .
CDR3 DNA: TGTGCCATCAGTGAGTCGCGGACAATCGCCTCCGGTACCGGGGAGCTGTTTTTT
CDR3 protein: CAISESRTIASGTGELFF

D gene: .
J gene: TRBJ2-3
V gene: TRBV5-1
clone size: once
CDR3 DNA: TGCGCCAGCAGCTCAATTGGTGGTCAGGGAAGCACAGATACGCAGTATTTT
CDR3 protein: CASSSIGGQGSTDTQYF

D gene: .
J gene: TRBJ2-7
V gene: TRBV7-9
clone size: few
CDR3 DNA: TGTGCCAGCATCCCGTCATTCCTTTCAGGGTTATCCTACGAGCAGTACTTC
CDR3 protein: CASIPSFLSGLSYEQYF

D gene: TRBD1
J gene: TRBJ1-3
V gene: TRBV30
clone size: once
CDR3 DNA: TGTGCCTGGGGCGACAGGGGGTATGGAAACACCATATATTTT
CDR3 protein: CAWGDRGYGNTIYF

D gene: TRBD1
J gene: TRBJ2-2
V gene: TRBV28
clone size: few
CDR3 DNA: TGTGCCAGCAGGGGACAGTCGGAGAGATCCGGGGAGCTGTTTTTT
CDR3 protein: CASRGQSERSGELFF

D gene: TRBD1
J gene: TRBJ2-3
V gene: TRBV9
clone size: .
CDR3 DNA: TGTGCCAGCAGCGGACAGGGGGCCTTGGCCACAGATACGCAGTATTTT
CDR3 protein: CASSGQGALATDTQYF

D gene: .
J gene: TRBJ2-1
V gene: TRBV2
clone size: .
CDR3 DNA: TGTGCCAGCACTGCACGCGATGAGCAGTTCTTC
CDR3 protein: CASTARDEQFF

D gene: .
J gene: TRBJ2-1
V gene: TRBV12-3/TRBV12-4
clone size: .
CDR3 DNA: TGTGCCAGCAGTTTATCCCTCAATGAGCAGTTCTTC
CDR3 protein: CASSLSLNEQFF

D gene: .
J gene: TRBJ2-1
V gene: TRBV18
clone size: .
CDR3 DNA: TGTGCCAGCTCACCTTCGGGGGAATACAATGAGCAGTTCTTC
CDR3 protein: CASSPSGEYNEQFF

D gene: .
J gene: TRBJ1-1
V gene: TRBV6-5
clone size: .
CDR3 DNA: TGTGCCAGCAGGTATCCAGGGAAGAACACTGAAGCTTTCTTT
CDR3 protein: CASRYPGKNTEAFF

D gene: TRBD1
J gene: TRBJ2-1
V gene: TRBV7-3
clone size: .
CDR3 DNA: TGTGCCAGCAGCCCGCAGACAGGGGCCAACTACAATGAGCAGTTCTTC
CDR3 protein: CASSPQTGANYNEQFF

D gene: TRBD2
J gene: TRBJ2-2
V gene: TRBV2
clone size: .
CDR3 DNA: TGTGCCAGCAGGCGAGCGGGAGCACCCGGGGAGCTGTTTTTT
CDR3 protein: CASRRAGAPGELFF

D gene: .
J gene: TRBJ2-7
V gene: TRBV11-2
clone size: .
CDR3 DNA: TGTGCCAGCAGCCCACTCGGAGCCTCCTACGAGCAGTACTTC
CDR3 protein: CASSPLGASYEQYF

D gene: .
J gene: TRBJ2-3
V gene: TRBV3-1/TRBV3-2
clone size: .
CDR3 DNA: TGTGCCAGCAGCCCCTGGACAGGCACAGATACGCAGTATTTT
CDR3 protein: CASSPWTGTDTQYF

D gene: .
J gene: TRBJ2-7
V gene: TRBV5-1
clone size: .
CDR3 DNA: TGCGCCAGCAGCCCTGGAAGGGGGTCCTACGAGCAGTACTTC
CDR3 protein: CASSPGRGSYEQYF

D gene: TRBD1
J gene: TRBJ1-5
V gene: TRBV28
clone size: .
CDR3 DNA: TGTGCCAGCACTAGTTCGGGACAGGGGGCCAGAAATCAGCCCCAGCATTTT
CDR3 protein: CASTSSGQGARNQPQHF

D gene: TRBD2
J gene: TRBJ2-1
V gene: TRBV25-1
clone size: .
CDR3 DNA: TGTGCCAGCAGTGAATCGACTGCTAGCGGGAGGTACAATGAGCAGTTCTTC
CDR3 protein: CASSESTASGRYNEQFF

D gene: TRBD1
J gene: TRBJ1-4
V gene: TRBV5-4
clone size: .
CDR3 DNA: TGTGCCAGCAGCCCGGACAGGATGAATGAAAAACTGTTTTTT
CDR3 protein: CASSPDRMNEKLFF

D gene: TRBD1
J gene: TRBJ2-7
V gene: TRBV5-4
clone size: once
CDR3 DNA: TGTGCCAGCAGCTTGGTGGACAGGGACTACGAGCAGTACTTC
CDR3 protein: CASSLVDRDYEQYF

D gene: TRBD1
J gene: TRBJ1-5
V gene: TRBV6-5
clone size: .
CDR3 DNA: TGTGCCAGCGGGGACAGGGTAGACCAGCCCCAGCATTTT
CDR3 protein: CASGDRVDQPQHF

D gene: .
J gene: TRBJ2-7
V gene: TRBV12-3/TRBV12-4
clone size: .
CDR3 DNA: TGTGCCAGCGGTAACCAGCGCGAGCAGTACTTC
CDR3 protein: CASGNQREQYF

D gene: .
J gene: TRBJ2-5
V gene: TRBV15
clone size: .
CDR3 DNA: TGTGCCACCAGCAGAGAAGGAGCAGGGGAGACCCAGTACTTC
CDR3 protein: CATSREGAGETQYF

D gene: .
J gene: TRBJ1-6
V gene: TRBV24-1
clone size: .
CDR3 DNA: TGTGCCACCAGTGATAGCCACAGTAATTCACCCCTCCACTTT
CDR3 protein: CATSDSHSNSPLHF

D gene: TRBD1
J gene: TRBJ2-3
V gene: TRBV24-1
clone size: .
CDR3 DNA: TGTGCCACCAGTGATCCAGGGGGCCCAGATACGCAGTATTTT
CDR3 protein: CATSDPGGPDTQYF

D gene: TRBD1
J gene: TRBJ1-2
V gene: TRBV4-3
clone size: .
CDR3 DNA: TGCGCCAGCAGCCAACAACTCCGTACAGGGGCCACTAACTATGGCTACACCTTC
CDR3 protein: CASSQQLRTGATNYGYTF

D gene: .
J gene: TRBJ2-6
V gene: TRBV5-1
clone size: .
CDR3 DNA: TGCGCCAGCAGCTTGGAGCAGGGACTCTCTGGGGCCAACGTCCTGACTTTC
CDR3 protein: CASSLEQGLSGANVLTF

D gene: TRBD2
J gene: TRBJ2-2
V gene: TRBV9
clone size: .
CDR3 DNA: TGTGCCAGCAGCGGGACTAGCGGGAGCACCGGGGAGCTGTTTTTT
CDR3 protein: CASSGTSGSTGELFF

D gene: TRBD1
J gene: TRBJ1-6
V gene: TRBV6-5
clone size: .
CDR3 DNA: TGTGCCAGCAGTTCCGGGACAGGGGTTTCACCCCTCCACTTT
CDR3 protein: CASSSGTGVSPLHF

D gene: TRBD1
J gene: TRBJ1-5
V gene: TRBV5-5
clone size: .
CDR3 DNA: TGTGCCAGCAGCTTCGGAAACTTCAGGGGGCGCGGGGGTCAGCCCCAGCATTTT
CDR3 protein: CASSFGNFRGRGGQPQHF

D gene: TRBD1
J gene: TRBJ2-1
V gene: TRBV3-1/TRBV3-2
clone size: once
CDR3 DNA: TGTGCCAGCAGCCAAGGACCCGGACAGGGGGCTGGCAATGAGCAGTTCTTC
CDR3 protein: CASSQGPGQGAGNEQFF

D gene: TRBD2
J gene: TRBJ2-3
V gene: TRBV11-3
clone size: .
CDR3 DNA: TGTGCCAGCAGCTTAGGCGGCGGGAGGAGCACAGATACGCAGTATTTT
CDR3 protein: CASSLGGGRSTDTQYF

D gene: TRBD2
J gene: TRBJ2-2
V gene: TRBV19
clone size: .
CDR3 DNA: TGTGCCAGTAGTATAGGGGGACTACCCGCCGGGGAGCTGTTTTTT
CDR3 protein: CASSIGGLPAGELFF

D gene: TRBD2
J gene: TRBJ2-7
V gene: TRBV2
clone size: .
CDR3 DNA: TGTGCCAGCAGACCGGGACTAGCGGGAGACGTCGACGAGCAGTACTTC
CDR3 protein: CASRPGLAGDVDEQYF